A selection of T cell receptor beta chains follows, all from one sample in a study of blood T cell repertoires in COVID-19. Repertoires were generated with immunoSEQ multiplex PCR, while TCRdb's copy carries only in-frame clones and drops some. In the table there are approximately 220,000 clones, 80% to 90% of which are singletons. The sequencing input was PBMCs or T cells enriched from blood (not recorded which). Receptors originate from a woman in her 30s with acute COVID-19. CDR3s include the opening cysteine and the closing phenylalanine or tryptophan. D genes are given only for firm matches. Clone size is stated in some rows and not others, as once, few, many or a class when expanded.

j_call d_call v_call clone_size cdr3_nt cdr3_aa
TRBJ1-1 - TRBV4-1 - TGCGCCAGCAGCCAGGTAGAACGGGACACTGAAGCTTTCTTT CASSQVERDTEAFF
TRBJ1-5 - TRBV7-6 - TGTGCCAGCAGCGTTGGTACAGCTCTGTTAAACGACAATCAGCCCCAGCATTTT CASSVGTALLNDNQPQHF
TRBJ2-5 TRBD1 TRBV3-1/TRBV3-2 - TGTGCCAGCAGCCAAGGGACAGGGGTCCAAGAGACCCAGTACTTC CASSQGTGVQETQYF
TRBJ2-5 - TRBV6-5 - TGTGCCAGCCTGTACCAAGAGACCCAGTACTTC CASLYQETQYF
TRBJ1-2 - TRBV5-6 - TGTGCCAGCAGCTTTCAGGGAAACTATGGCTACACCTTC CASSFQGNYGYTF
TRBJ2-2 TRBD1 TRBV15 - TGTGCCACCAGCAGAAACAGGGGGCTGAACACCGGGGAGCTGTTTTTT CATSRNRGLNTGELFF
TRBJ2-7 - TRBV6-5 - TGTGCCAGCAGTCACCCCTCAGGGTTTTACGAGCAGTACTTC CASSHPSGFYEQYF
TRBJ2-5 - TRBV9 - TGTGCCAGCAGCGTAGGAACAGGCCAAGAGACCCAGTACTTC CASSVGTGQETQYF
TRBJ2-1 TRBD1 TRBV6-2/TRBV6-3 - TGTGCCAGCAGGTACCACCCCCGACCGGGACAGTCTAGCAATGAGCAGTTCTTC CASRYHPRPGQSSNEQFF
TRBJ1-3 TRBD1 TRBV7-9 - TGTGCCAGCAGCTTCCAGGGGGCAATGGATGGAAACACCATATATTTT CASSFQGAMDGNTIYF
TRBJ1-1 - TRBV7-9 - TGTGCCAGCAGCCACCTAGGGGGGGATAGGGCTGAAGCTTTCTTT CASSHLGGDRAEAFF
TRBJ1-2 - TRBV5-1 - TGCGCCAGCAGCTTGGATGGGGGCTCAGTGAATGGCTACACCTTC CASSLDGGSVNGYTF
TRBJ1-6 - TRBV5-5 - TGTGCCAGCAGCTTAGGGGGGGCCGTCGTCGGTTCACCCCTCCACTTT CASSLGGAVVGSPLHF
TRBJ1-1 - TRBV27 - TGTGCCAGCAGTTTAGCCGGGGGTAACACTGAAGCTTTCTTT CASSLAGGNTEAFF
TRBJ1-6 TRBD1 TRBV7-9 few TGTGCCAGCAGCTTATCCCGGGACAGGGGGCCCAATCCCCTCCACTTT CASSLSRDRGPNPLHF
TRBJ1-1 TRBD1 TRBV4-1 - TGCGCCAGCAGCCAAGATCGGACAGGACTAAACACTGAAGCTTTCTTT CASSQDRTGLNTEAFF
TRBJ1-6 - TRBV7-8 - TGTGCCAGCAGCTTAGAAAACCAGGGTAACAATTCACCCCTCCACTTT CASSLENQGNNSPLHF
TRBJ1-2 TRBD1 TRBV5-8 - TGTGCCAGCAGCTGGAGGTGGGACAGGGTAACCCACGAATCCTTC CASSWRWDRVTHESF
TRBJ2-2 - TRBV19 few TGTGCCAGTAGTTCCTCGGACAAGCACGACACCGGGGAGCTGTTTTTT CASSSSDKHDTGELFF
TRBJ1-5 - TRBV7-8 - TGTGCCAGCAGCTTATACGGGACAAGAATGGCCGGTCAGCCCCAGCATTTT CASSLYGTRMAGQPQHF
TRBJ1-2 TRBD1 TRBV6-6 - TGTGCCAGCAAATCGACAGGGGTAGGGTATGGCTACACCTTC CASKSTGVGYGYTF
TRBJ2-1 - TRBV27 - TGTGCCAGCAGTCCCAGGGGCCCCAATGAGCAGTTCTTC CASSPRGPNEQFF
TRBJ1-2 TRBD1 TRBV6-5 - TGTGCCAGCTGGTATTCAGACAGGGACTATGGCTACACCTTC CASWYSDRDYGYTF
TRBJ2-7 - TRBV2 - TGTGCCAGCACCGAGGCGACTAGTTCCTCATACGAGCAGTACTTC CASTEATSSSYEQYF
TRBJ1-1 - TRBV12-3/TRBV12-4 - TGTGCCAGCAGTTTGGGAGAGAACACTGAAGCTTTCTTT CASSLGENTEAFF
TRBJ2-7 - TRBV4-1 - TGCGCCAGCAGCCAAGTTGGCGGAGCTGAGCAGTACTTC CASSQVGGAEQYF
TRBJ1-1 - TRBV7-9 - TGTGCCAGCAGCCAAGGACAGCGGAACACTGAAGCTTTCTTT CASSQGQRNTEAFF
TRBJ1-3 - TRBV15 - TGTGCCACCAGCAGAGAGAGGGCAGGCGCAGGTGGAAACACCATATATTTT CATSRERAGAGGNTIYF
TRBJ1-2 - TRBV4-1 - TGCGCCAGCAGCCAAGAAAATGTCGCGCGCAACTATGGCTACACCTTC CASSQENVARNYGYTF
TRBJ1-6 TRBD1 TRBV7-2 - TGTGCCAGCAGCTTAGTACAGGGGGCAGGGTCACCCCTCCACTTT CASSLVQGAGSPLHF
TRBJ2-7 - TRBV2 - TGTGCCAGCACAAAGAAAGGACAGTACTACGAGCAGTACTTC CASTKKGQYYEQYF
TRBJ2-4 - TRBV3-1/TRBV3-2 - TGTGCCAGCAGCCAACCAGGGGAGGGCAAAAACATTCAGTACTTC CASSQPGEGKNIQYF
TRBJ1-1 - TRBV7-9 - TGTGCCAGCAGCTTAGTCGGCGGAGACACTGAAGCTTTCTTT CASSLVGGDTEAFF
TRBJ1-5 - TRBV28 - TGTGCCAGCAGTTTGGGACTGGGCAATCAGCCCCAGCATTTT CASSLGLGNQPQHF
TRBJ2-1 TRBD2 TRBV29-1 - TGCAGCGCAGCGGGGAGCTCCTACAATGAGCAGTTCTTC CSAAGSSYNEQFF
TRBJ1-1 - TRBV6-2/TRBV6-3 - TGTGCCAGCAGTTACTCGATCGGGTCGGAGAACACTGAAGCTTTCTTT CASSYSIGSENTEAFF
TRBJ2-7 - TRBV5-1 - TGCGCCAGCAGCTTGGGCACCGGGACAAGGACCTACGAGCAGTACTTC CASSLGTGTRTYEQYF
TRBJ1-6 - TRBV2 few TGTGCCAGCAGGGACAGTTTGTATAATTCACCCCTCCACTTT CASRDSLYNSPLHF